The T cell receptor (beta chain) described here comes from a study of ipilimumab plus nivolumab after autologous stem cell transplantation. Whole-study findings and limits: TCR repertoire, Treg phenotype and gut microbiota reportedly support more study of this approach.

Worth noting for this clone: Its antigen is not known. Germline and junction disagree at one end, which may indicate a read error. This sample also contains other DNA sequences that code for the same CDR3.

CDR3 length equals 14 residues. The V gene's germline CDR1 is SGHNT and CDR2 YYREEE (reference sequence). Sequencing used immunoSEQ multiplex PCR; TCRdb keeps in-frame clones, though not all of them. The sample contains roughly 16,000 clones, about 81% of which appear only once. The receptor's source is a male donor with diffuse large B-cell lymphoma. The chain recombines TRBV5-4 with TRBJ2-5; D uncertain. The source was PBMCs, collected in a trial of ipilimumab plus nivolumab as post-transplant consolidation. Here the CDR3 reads CASSLVPNQETQYF. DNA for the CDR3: TGTGCCAGCAGCTTAGTGCCTAACCAAGAGACTCAGTACTTC.